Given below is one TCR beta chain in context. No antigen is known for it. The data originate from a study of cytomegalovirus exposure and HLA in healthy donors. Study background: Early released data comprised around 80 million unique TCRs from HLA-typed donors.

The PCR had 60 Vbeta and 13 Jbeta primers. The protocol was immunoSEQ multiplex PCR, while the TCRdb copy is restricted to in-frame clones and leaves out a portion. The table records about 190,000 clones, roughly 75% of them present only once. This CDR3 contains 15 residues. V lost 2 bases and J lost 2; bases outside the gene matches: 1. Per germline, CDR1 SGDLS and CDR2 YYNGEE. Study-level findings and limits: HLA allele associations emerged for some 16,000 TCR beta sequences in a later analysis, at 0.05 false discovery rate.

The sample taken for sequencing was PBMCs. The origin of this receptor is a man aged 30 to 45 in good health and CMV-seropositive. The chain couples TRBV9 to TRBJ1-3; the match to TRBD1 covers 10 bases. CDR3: CASSVDRGPGNTIYF. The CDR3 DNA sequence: TGTGCCAGCAGCGTTGACAGGGGGCCTGGAAACACCATATATTTT.